Below are 19 T cell receptor beta chains sequenced from a single sample in a study of cytotoxic CD8 clonotypes in ibrutinib-treated CLL. The protocol was immunoSEQ multiplex PCR, while the TCRdb copy is restricted to in-frame clones and leaves out a portion. Of approximately 320,000 clones in the sample, under 70% were seen once. The sample in question was PBMCs, obtained after 36 months of ibrutinib treatment. Receptor source: a human donor with chronic lymphocytic leukemia.

V is TRBV7-6 and J is TRBJ2-1; TRBD2 might be the D (5 bases). V dropped 5 bases and J dropped 5 bases, with 19 bases sitting between them. The CDR3 loop spans 16 amino acids. Per the germline V gene, CDR1 is SGHVS and CDR2 is FNYEAQ. In DNA form, the CDR3 reads TGTGCCAGCAGCGCCCTGGTTCCGGTGAGGGACAATGAGCAGTTCTTC. Translation: CASSALVPVRDNEQFF.

The chain recombines TRBV10-2 with TRBJ2-7; D is unclear. The CDR3 loop spans 11 amino acids. Between the trimmed V and J ends, which lost 6 bases and 3 bases, there was a span of 6 bases. Germline V gene data show CDR1 as WSHSY and CDR2 as SAAADI. CDR3 residues: CASRDLYEQYF. CDR3 sequence (DNA): TGCGCCAGCAGGGACCTCTACGAGCAGTACTTC.

This chain uses TRBV18 with TRBJ2-5; D assignment may be TRBD1 or TRBD2 (5 bases each). Germline V gene data show CDR1 as KGHSH and CDR2 as LQKENI. CDR3 size: 15 residues. The ends were cut back, 4 bases at V and 2 bases at J, with 14 bases in the middle. CDR3 sequence: CASSRIRDLQETQYF. DNA of the CDR3: TGTGCCAGCTCACGGATCCGGGACCTACAAGAGACCCAGTACTTC.

CDR3 bases: TGTGCCAGCAGCGCCTTGGGGACAGGGGGTTCCTACGAGCAGTACTTC. It codes for CASSALGTGGSYEQYF. The gene calls are TRBV9 and TRBJ2-7, with TRBD1 matching 11 bases. J lost 1 base, V lost 3 bases, and 6 bases had no gene match. CDR3 length equals 16 residues. Germline loops: CDR1 SGDLS, CDR2 YYNGEE.

This chain connects TRBV9 to TRBJ2-7; unclear D gene. V gave up 4 bases and J gave up 0 bases, with 11 bases separating them. The CDR3 is 14 residues long. Germline CDR1 is SGDLS and CDR2 is YYNGEE. The CDR3 nucleotides are TGTGCCAGCAGCAGAGGCGGCAGCTCCTACGAGCAGTACTTC. Protein sequence: CASSRGGSSYEQYF.

The sample holds one count of this clone. This chain joins TRBV13 and TRBJ2-3; no reliable D call. CDR1 PRHDT and CDR2 FYEKMQ come from the germline V gene (reference sequence). With 4 bases removed from V and 2 bases from J, the gap between germline ends came to 10 bases. The CDR3 runs 14 residues. The CDR3: CASSSPDFTDTQYF. The CDR3 coding sequence is TGTGCCAGCAGCTCCCCCGACTTCACAGATACGCAGTATTTT.

This rearrangement joins TRBV11-2 to TRBJ2-1; D might be TRBD2 (5 bases). Germline V gene sequence: CDR1 SGHAT, CDR2 FQNNGV. This CDR3 spans 13 amino acids. V was pared by 1 base and J by 15 bases, with 16 bases between. CDR3 amino acids: CASSLVISGWGFF. Here the CDR3 DNA reads TGTGCCAGCAGCTTAGTGATCTCGGGATGGGGGTTCTTC.

Comment on this clone: The sample has other DNA sequences that encode this CDR3 too. The genes are TRBV7-2 and TRBJ2-5; 8 bases are a match to TRBD1. The V and J ends lost 5 bases and 5 bases, in that order; junction bases with no gene match: 4. Germline-derived CDR1 and CDR2 are SGHTA and FQGNSA. The CDR3 consists of 13 residues. CDR3: CASSRGQGETQYF. CDR3 nucleotides: TGTGCCAGCAGCCGCGGACAGGGCGAGACCCAGTACTTC.

The chain uses TRBV11-2 and TRBJ2-7, with 10 bases lining up with TRBD1. Germline V lookup: CDR1 SGHAT, CDR2 FQNNGV. Trimming at V came to 4 bases and at J to 2 bases, leaving 2 bases not matched to a gene. The CDR3 is 14 amino acids. The CDR3 DNA follows: TGTGCCAGCAGCTACGGACAGGGGGCCTACGAGCAGTACTTC. Its protein is CASSYGQGAYEQYF.

This sequence joins TRBV5-1 and TRBJ2-5; TRBD1 matches 9 bases. This CDR3 has 19 amino acids. V dropped 0 bases and J dropped 2; count of bases not matched to a gene: 14. Germline CDR1 reads SGHRS; CDR2 reads YFSETQ. CDR3 region: CASSLEGTGRLARQETQYF. The CDR3 DNA sequence: TGCGCCAGCAGCTTGGAAGGGACAGGGAGGTTAGCCCGACAAGAGACCCAGTACTTC.

This clone was seen only a few times. V gene TRBV5-6 combines with J gene TRBJ2-7, with a tentative D call TRBD1 (5 bases). Trimming took off 6 bases at V and 4 bases at J, with 11 bases between the two ends. Per germline, CDR1 SGHDT and CDR2 YYEEEE. The CDR3 covers 12 residues. The CDR3 protein is CASTSRTYEQYF. The CDR3 nucleotides are TGTGCCAGCACCTCGCGGACATACGAGCAGTACTTC.

CDR3 DNA sequence: TGTGCCAGCAGCTTAGTATCAGATACGCAGTATTTT. Translated: CASSLVSDTQYF. The chain is built from TRBV11-2 and TRBJ2-3; no clear D. Between the trimmed V and J ends, which lost 1 base and 4 bases, there was a span of 3 bases. CDR1 and CDR2 (germline): SGHAT, FQNNGV. This CDR3 contains 12 residues.

The CDR3 region is CASTMNIAGSSYEQYF. CDR3 bases: TGCGCCAGCACGATGAATATAGCGGGAAGCTCCTACGAGCAGTACTTC. The genes are TRBV4-3 and TRBJ2-7; TRBD2 aligns across 8 bases. Germline assignment: CDR1 LGHNA and CDR2 YSLEER. This CDR3 spans 16 amino acids. V was pared by 7 bases and J by 0 bases, with 11 bases of the junction left unmatched.

This chain's CDR3 is CASSTGQPGSYNEQFF. CDR3 DNA: TGTGCCAGCAGCACCGGACAGCCCGGCTCCTACAATGAGCAGTTCTTC. The V call is TRBV7-7, the J call TRBJ2-1; weak D call: TRBD1 (6 bases). Deletions cut 5 bases from V and 0 bases from J, with 14 bases between. The CDR3 has 16 residues. Germline V gene data show CDR1 as SSHAT and CDR2 as FNYEAQ (reference sequence).

V is TRBV2 and J is TRBJ1-5; 12 bases align to TRBD1. The CDR3 spans 15 residues. Germline V lookup: CDR1 SNHLY, CDR2 FYNNEI. V shed 6 bases, J shed 7 bases, and the junction held 7 bases outside the gene matches. The CDR3 DNA reads TGTGCCAGCAGCGCCGGGACAGGGGGCTGGCAGCCCCAGCATTTT. Translated: CASSAGTGGWQPQHF.

In its sample, this clone was seen a few times. This chain joins TRBV5-5 and TRBJ1-2; D unclear. This CDR3 has 14 amino acids. V was shortened by 6 bases and J by 1 base, with 13 bases between the two germline ends. CDR1 is SGHKS, CDR2 YYEKEE, per germline (reference sequence). The CDR3 sequence is CASTGPGHNYGYTF. Here the CDR3 DNA reads TGTGCCAGCACCGGACCCGGCCATAACTATGGCTACACCTTC.

V is TRBV9 and J is TRBJ2-7; 12 nucleotides line up with TRBD2. Unmatched junction bases numbered 0, after V lost 0 bases and J lost 2 bases. This CDR3 contains 15 residues. Germline CDR1 is SGDLS and CDR2 is YYNGEE. The CDR3 coding sequence is TGTGCCAGCAGCGTAGGGACTAGCGGGACCTACGAGCAGTACTTC. This encodes CASSVGTSGTYEQYF.

The gene calls are TRBV5-8 and TRBJ1-5; D unresolved. V lost 2 bases, J lost 9 bases, and 12 bases lay in between. Germline-derived CDR1 and CDR2 are SGHTS and YDEGEE. CDR3 length: 13 amino acids. The CDR3 protein is CASSFPPSGPQHF. In DNA form, the CDR3 reads TGTGCCAGCAGCTTCCCTCCCTCTGGGCCCCAGCATTTT.

The chain joins TRBV29-1 to TRBJ1-1; no reliable D call. Trimming removed 5 bases at V and 11 bases at J, with 15 bases between. CDR1 SQVTM and CDR2 ANQGSEA come from the germline V gene. The CDR3 is 11 amino acids. The CDR3, as DNA: TGCAGCGTTCCAGGCCTAGTCAAGGCTTTCTTT. Translating gives CSVPGLVKAFF.